The 26 T cell receptor beta chains listed next were all sequenced from one sample in a study of blood T cell repertoires in COVID-19. Only in-frame clones appear in the TCRdb table, and some are missing; sequencing was by immunoSEQ multiplex PCR. The sample contains some 140,000 clones, less than 90% of which appear only once. The sequenced sample consisted of PBMCs or T cells enriched from blood (not recorded which). The receptors derive from a man between 35 and 55 years old with acute COVID-19.

The CDR3, as DNA: TGTGCTAGTGGTCCAAAATGGGACAGGCCCAATCAGCCCCAGCATTTT. It specifies CASGPKWDRPNQPQHF. The chain uses TRBV12-5 and TRBJ1-5, with 8 bases matching TRBD1. Per germline, CDR1 LGHNT and CDR2 FRNRAP. J was trimmed by 3 bases and V by 5 bases; bases with no gene match: 9. The length of the CDR3 is 16 residues. Full variable domain (outside the CDR3, taken from reference TRBV12-5 and TRBJ1-5): DARVTQTPRHKVTEMGQEVTMRCQPILGHNTVFWYRQTMMQGLELLAYFRNRAPLDDSGMPKDRFSAEMPDATLATLKIQPSEPRDSAVYFCASGPKWDRPNQPQHFGDGTRLSIL.

This clone turned up a few times. V gene TRBV30 combines with J gene TRBJ2-7; possibly TRBD1 for D (6 bases). Germline V lookup: CDR1 GTSNPN, CDR2 SVGIG (reference sequence). Trimming took off 0 bases at V and 2 bases at J, with 14 bases between the two ends. The CDR3 has 15 residues. The CDR3 is CAWSVPRQATYEQYF. CDR3 DNA sequence: TGTGCCTGGAGTGTACCCCGACAGGCCACCTACGAGCAGTACTTC.

The V and J genes are TRBV5-5 and TRBJ1-2; D is perhaps TRBD1 (5 bases). This CDR3 is 14 amino acids long. CDR1 is SGHKS and CDR2 is YYEKEE in the germline V gene (reference sequence). V gave up 4 bases and J gave up 3 bases, with 13 bases separating them. The CDR3, as DNA: TGTGCCAGCAGCCCTTCCAGGGCAGACTATGGCTACACCTTC. This translates into CASSPSRADYGYTF.

The V gene is TRBV10-3, the J gene TRBJ2-5, with 7 bases aligning to TRBD2. The CDR3 is 15 amino acids. Germline lookup yields CDR1 ENHRY and CDR2 SYGVKD. J gave up 5 bases and V 11 bases, and 17 bases lay outside the gene matches. The CDR3 reads CAVGPGLTPRETQYF. The CDR3 DNA reads as TGTGCCGTCGGCCCGGGACTAACTCCCCGGGAGACCCAGTACTTC.

This clone has only one observation. The V gene is TRBV3-1 (or the pseudogene TRBV3-2), the J gene TRBJ2-7, with 8 bases lining up with TRBD1. V was pared by 4 bases and J by 2 bases, with 4 bases of the junction left unmatched. CDR3 length: 14 amino acids. CDR1 is LGHDT, CDR2 YNNKEL, per germline (reference sequence). This CDR3 reads CASSRRTGPYEQYF. Written as DNA, the CDR3 is TGTGCCAGCAGCCGTCGGACAGGGCCCTACGAGCAGTACTTC.

V is TRBV11-2 and J is TRBJ2-1; the D gene is possibly TRBD2 (5 bases). V dropped 2 bases and J dropped 4 bases, with 15 bases sitting between them. Germline lookup yields CDR1 SGHAT and CDR2 FQNNGV. The CDR3 is 16 residues long. CDR3 loop: CASSLSGLALYNEQFF. The CDR3 DNA sequence: TGTGCCAGCAGCTTATCTGGACTCGCTCTTTACAATGAGCAGTTCTTC. Looking up the rest from reference TRBV11-2 and TRBJ2-1 gives the full variable domain: EAGVAQSPRYKIIEKRQSVAFWCNPISGHATLYWYQQILGQGPKLLIQFQNNGVVDDSQLPKDRFSAERLKGVDSTLKIQPAKLEDSAVYLCASSLSGLALYNEQFFGPGTRLTVL.

The chain joins TRBV21-1 to TRBJ1-5; the table's D gene call, TRBD1, was not cross checked with the DNA. TRBV21-1 is a recognized pseudogene. The CDR3 consists of 15 residues. The CDR3 spells CASSKHGTGNQPQHF. DNA of the CDR3: TGTGCCAGCAGCAAACACGGGACAGGAAATCAGCCCCAGCATTTT.

The V and J genes are TRBV23-1 and TRBJ2-6; TRBD1 matches at 8 bases. TRBV23-1 qualifies as an ORF whose function is uncertain. This CDR3 comprises 18 residues. V trimming: 10 bases; J trimming: 0 bases; junction bases outside the gene matches: 14. The CDR3 protein is CATLPPGQDDSGANVLTF. The DNA for the CDR3 is TGCGCCACTCTCCCTCCGGGACAGGATGACTCTGGGGCCAACGTCCTGACTTTC.

The V call is TRBV18, the J call TRBJ1-5, with 9 positions matching TRBD1. Trimming at V came to 3 bases and at J to 9 bases, leaving 6 bases not matched to a gene. The V gene's germline CDR1 is KGHSH and CDR2 LQKENI. This CDR3 is 14 amino acids long. CDR3 DNA: TGTGCCAGCTCACCCGACAGGGGGGAAGGGCCCCAGCATTTT. Translating it yields CASSPDRGEGPQHF. Filled out from reference TRBV18 and TRBJ1-5, the complete variable domain reads NAGVMQNPRHLVRRRGQEARLRCSPMKGHSHVYWYRQLPEEGLKFMVYLQKENIIDESGMPKERFSAEFPKEGPSILRIQQVVRGDSAAYFCASSPDRGEGPQHFGDGTRLSIL.

The chain recombines TRBV7-8 with TRBJ1-4, with 12 bases fitting TRBD1. Germline V gene data show CDR1 as SGHVS and CDR2 as FQNEAQ. V was pared by 5 bases and J by 8 bases, with 9 bases of the junction left unmatched. This CDR3 is 16 amino acids long. DNA for the CDR3: TGTGCCAGCAGCCCGGGGACAGGGGGCATCAGGGAAAAACTGTTTTTT. Encoded protein: CASSPGTGGIREKLFF.

In its sample, this clone was seen once. The V call is TRBV5-5, the J call TRBJ1-6; a possible D gene is TRBD1 (6 bases). Trimming cost V 0 bases and J 9 bases, with 13 bases left between them. The CDR3 extends over 15 amino acids. Per the germline V gene, CDR1 is SGHKS and CDR2 is YYEKEE (reference sequence). The CDR3 is CASSLVQGRGSPLHF. The DNA for the CDR3 is TGTGCCAGCAGCTTGGTTCAGGGCAGGGGTTCACCCCTCCACTTT.

The V call is TRBV28, the J call TRBJ1-1, with 8 bases identical to TRBD1. V was clipped by 6 bases and J by 6 bases; unmatched bases: 12. CDR1 is MDHEN, CDR2 SYDVKM, per germline. This CDR3 is 15 amino acids long. The CDR3 here is CASSLRTGKGAEAFF. The CDR3 bases are TGTGCCAGCAGCCTCCGGACAGGGAAGGGGGCTGAAGCTTTCTTT.

The J gene is TRBJ1-5, the V gene TRBV19; TRBD1 matches 9 bases. The germline gives CDR1 LNHDA, CDR2 SQIVND (reference sequence). J gave up 4 bases and V 5 bases, and 9 bases lay outside the gene matches. This CDR3 has 16 residues. The DNA of the CDR3 is TGTGCCAGTAGTCGGCCCGGACAGGGGTGGAATCAGCCCCAGCATTTT. Protein sequence: CASSRPGQGWNQPQHF. The full variable domain, its missing parts supplied by reference TRBV19 and TRBJ1-5, is DGGITQSPKYLFRKEGQNVTLSCEQNLNHDAMYWYRQDPGQGLRLIYYSQIVNDFQKGDIAEGYSVSREKKESFPLTVTSAQKNPTAFYLCASSRPGQGWNQPQHFGDGTRLSIL.

The chain joins TRBV5-1 to TRBJ2-5, with 15 bases fitting TRBD2. CDR1 and CDR2 (germline): SGHRS, YFSETQ. The V gene end was trimmed by 4 bases and the J gene end by 4 bases; junction bases not matched to a gene: 8. The CDR3 has 17 residues. This chain's CDR3 is CASSPGTSGRFGETQYF. The CDR3, as DNA: TGCGCCAGCAGCCCTGGGACTAGCGGGAGGTTCGGAGAGACCCAGTACTTC.

This rearrangement joins TRBV6-6 to TRBJ1-2; D remains unclear. This CDR3 spans 14 amino acids. V lost 4 bases to trimming and J lost 2 bases, with 11 bases between them. Germline lookup yields CDR1 MNHNY and CDR2 SVGAGI (reference sequence). The CDR3 bases are TGTGCCAGCAGTTCCCCGACAAGGAACTATGGCTACACCTTC. Amino acids: CASSSPTRNYGYTF.

V is TRBV6-6 and J is TRBJ2-2, with a possible D match to TRBD1 (6 bases). The germline CDR1 and CDR2 sequences are MNHNY and SVGAGI (reference sequence). The CDR3 is 18 residues long. V was clipped by 5 bases and J by 1 base, with 20 bases between them. The CDR3 loop is CASSQSRPRGQNTGELFF. CDR3 nucleotides: TGTGCCAGCAGTCAGTCGCGCCCCAGGGGTCAGAACACCGGGGAGCTGTTTTTT.

The CDR3 DNA reads as TGCGCCAGCAGCTTAAGACAGACTGATGAAAAACTGTTTTTT. Amino acids: CASSLRQTDEKLFF. The chain has TRBV5-1 and TRBJ1-4, with D possibly TRBD1 on 5 matching bases. V lost 2 bases to trimming and J lost 6 bases, with 11 bases between them. The germline V gene encodes CDR1 SGHRS and CDR2 YFSETQ. The CDR3 is made up of 14 amino acids. The entire variable domain, with the rest obtained from reference TRBV5-1 and TRBJ1-4, is as follows: KAGVTQTPRYLIKTRGQQVTLSCSPISGHRSVSWYQQTPGQGLQFLFEYFSETQRNKGNFPGRFSGRQFSNSRSEMNVSTLELGDSALYLCASSLRQTDEKLFFGSGTQLSVL.

The chain combines TRBV6-5 with TRBJ2-2; a possible D gene is TRBD1 (6 bases). The CDR3 spans 12 residues. V lost 10 bases and J lost 7, with 13 bases in between. Germline CDR1 MNHEY, CDR2 SVGAGI. CDR3 coding DNA: TGTGCCACAACTACAGGGCACGGGGAGCTGTTTTTT. It codes for CATTTGHGELFF.

The CDR3 nucleotides are TGTGCCATCAGTATTAGGGAAGGAGGCTCTGGAAACACCATATATTTT. The encoded protein is CAISIREGGSGNTIYF. This chain links TRBV10-3 with TRBJ1-3; D unclear. Deletions cut 5 bases from V and 0 bases from J, with 14 bases between. Germline CDR1 and CDR2: ENHRY and SYGVKD. The CDR3 length is 16 residues.

The chain employs TRBV9 and TRBJ2-1, with 7 bases identical to TRBD2. Trimming took 0 bases from V and 3 from J; bases not matched to a gene: 3. Germline V gene data show CDR1 as SGDLS and CDR2 as YYNGEE. The CDR3 sequence is 15 residues long. CDR3 amino acids: CASSVGTSDYNEQFF. The CDR3 nucleotides are TGTGCCAGCAGCGTAGGTACTAGCGACTACAATGAGCAGTTCTTC. The whole variable domain, filled in from reference TRBV9 and TRBJ2-1, reads DSGVTQTPKHLITATGQRVTLRCSPRSGDLSVYWYQQSLDQGLQFLIQYYNGEERAKGNILERFSAQQFPDLHSELNLSSLELGDSALYFCASSVGTSDYNEQFFGPGTRLTVL.

This rearrangement joins TRBV27 to TRBJ2-1; TRBD1 is a possible D gene (5 bases). Trimming left V 5 bases short and J 0 bases short, with 20 bases between. Germline CDR1 and CDR2: MNHEY and SMNVEV (reference sequence). The CDR3 runs 18 residues. CDR3 amino acids: CASSLYPRRVRSYNEQFF. As DNA, the CDR3 is TGTGCCAGCAGTCTCTACCCCCGCAGGGTTCGCTCCTACAATGAGCAGTTCTTC.

This clone was seen once. The chain has TRBV6-2 or TRBV6-3 and TRBJ2-1, with D perhaps TRBD2 (6 bases). Germline V gives CDR1 MNHEY, CDR2 SVGEGT. The CDR3 contains 13 residues. V lost 5 bases to trimming and J lost 9 bases, with 14 bases between them. CDR3 in amino acids: CASSPTRTLEQFF. The CDR3 nucleotides are TGTGCCAGCAGTCCGACTAGAACCCTTGAGCAGTTCTTC.

The chain carries TRBV7-2 and TRBJ1-2, with a possible D match to TRBD1 (6 bases). V was trimmed by 1 base and J by 3 bases, leaving 12 bases between them. Germline assignment: CDR1 SGHTA and CDR2 FQGNSA. The CDR3 runs 15 residues. The CDR3 sequence is CASSLVMGADYGYTF. In nucleotides, the CDR3 is TGTGCCAGCAGCTTAGTTATGGGGGCCGACTATGGCTACACCTTC.

This clone was detected only a few times. The chain couples TRBV5-5 to TRBJ1-4; 8 bases are shared with TRBD1. The CDR3 has 15 amino acids. Per the germline V gene, CDR1 is SGHKS and CDR2 is YYEKEE (reference sequence). V dropped 3 bases and J dropped 6; count of bases not matched to a gene: 7. CDR3 sequence: CASSSMGQADEKLFF. CDR3 DNA: TGTGCCAGCAGCTCGATGGGACAGGCGGATGAAAAACTGTTTTTT.

The chain recombines TRBV11-2 with TRBJ2-5; the match to TRBD2 covers 10 bases. The germline gives CDR1 SGHAT, CDR2 FQNNGV. Germline trimming cut 8 bases from V and 4 bases from J; bases unmatched to any gene: 10. CDR3 size: 15 residues. This chain's CDR3 is CASAASLAGAETQYF. The CDR3 region has the DNA TGTGCCAGCGCCGCGAGCCTAGCGGGAGCAGAGACCCAGTACTTC.

This chain joins TRBV5-6 and TRBJ2-7; the D gene is possibly TRBD1 (7 bases). Germline lookup yields CDR1 SGHDT and CDR2 YYEEEE. Trimming shortened V by 4 bases and J by 5 bases, and 10 bases separated the two germline ends. The CDR3 is 12 amino acids. The CDR3 spells CASSRRGDEQYF. Here the CDR3 DNA reads TGTGCCAGCAGCCGCAGGGGGGACGAGCAGTACTTC.